This T cell receptor (beta chain) was obtained from a study of blood T cell repertoires in COVID-19 (dated by TCRdb to about 2020). Describing the broader study: Collaborator samples came from the United States, Italy and Spain and covered acute and convalescent phases of COVID-19. Nearly every sample came with metadata listing a de-identified subject ID, COVID-19 status, age in years and sex. Where available, HLA class I and class II types were taken from metadata supplied by the sample provider and were not determined by assay-based typing. Samples came from the ongoing ImmuneRACE study (first 160 participants) plus 1,254 subjects from 6 global collaborators. Subjects who had been exposed to COVID-19, were actively infected with it, or had recovered from it provided the deeply sampled blood TCRbeta repertoires that made up the dataset. The prospective study material was composed of cDNA or gDNA derived from T cells, B-cell-depleted T cells, or PBMCs. The repertoires were made available in a free public database intended to serve as a resource for research on the immune response to SARS-CoV-2. What the research found in general, with its limitations: How much clinical and demographic metadata was included differed by source and by participant, and the metadata was provided uncurated.

This clone occurred once. It has no known antigen specificity. No much larger clone is present one base from it, and per-base qualities are unavailable. One collaborating source in Seattle enrolled patients while the patients were actively infected and followed the patients over time throughout the course of disease. Whole blood was collected in K2EDTA tubes by collaborating institutions according to the institutions' own protocols. Collaborator samples were shipped for TCRbeta analysis as frozen whole blood, isolated PBMCs, or DNA extracted from either sample type. V is clipped by 6 bases and J by 2 bases, and the sequence between their germline boundaries is 10 bases long. From a lookup of the germline V gene, CDR1 and CDR2 are MNHEY and SVGAGI. The CDR3, from cysteine to phenylalanine, totals 13 residues. Only the CDR3 portion is preserved as DNA: 39 bases, with reading frame beginning at the first base.

TCRbeta CDR3 regions were amplified from genomic DNA using the immunoSEQ Assay, a bias-controlled multiplex PCR. In the original analysis: Within the assay, amplification of reference gene primers was used to estimate how many nucleated cells each sample contained. To quantify the absolute abundance of each unique TCRbeta CDR3 rearrangement, sequence reads were collapsed and filtered. Productive Simpson clonality was computed per sample as the square root of Simpson's diversity index over productive rearrangements. TCRdb stores this immuneACCESS table with in-frame sequences only. Part of the clones is absent; in the studies checked, under half of the shortfall reflects unresolved V genes, and no reason is known for the rest. D and trimming come from the DNA, and the V and J calls and clone size come from that table. Here the sample has about 300,000 clones; more than 80% occur a single time. The ten top clones hold roughly 6.3% of the sample.

Rearrangement joined TRBV6-5 to TRBJ1-1; TRBD1 is possibly the D segment (6 matching bases). The specimen sequenced was peripheral blood. The receptor was isolated from a woman between 50 and 59 years old with COVID-19, enrolled during active disease. The CDR3 region reads CASRDSVNTEAFF. The DNA is as follows: TGTGCCAGCAGGGACAGTGTTAACACTGAAGCTTTCTTT.